These 17 T cell receptor beta chains were sequenced from one sample in a study of beta chain features in type 1 diabetes. Expressed TCRB transcripts were sequenced, since all the RNA that had been isolated was reverse transcribed. The protocol was immunoSEQ multiplex PCR, while the TCRdb copy is restricted to in-frame clones and leaves out a portion. This sample has some 99,000 clones, with approximately 37% found just once. Sequencing used stem cell memory CD4+ T cells from blood. These receptors were collected from a woman younger than 30 in good health.

There are a few counts of this clone. This rearrangement joins TRBV30 to TRBJ2-7; 14 bases map to TRBD2. Germline trimming cut 0 bases from V and 7 bases from J; bases unmatched to any gene: 11. CDR3 length: 17 residues. Germline V lookup: CDR1 GTSNPN, CDR2 SVGIG (reference sequence). The CDR3 protein is CAWSVGLGLAGVWEQYF. The CDR3 DNA reads as TGTGCCTGGAGTGTAGGCCTGGGACTAGCGGGAGTTTGGGAGCAGTACTTC.

The V gene is TRBV28, the J gene TRBJ1-2; D unclear. This CDR3 spans 12 amino acids. Trimming shortened V by 3 bases and J by 8 bases, and 10 bases separated the two germline ends. The V gene's germline CDR1 is MDHEN and CDR2 SYDVKM. The CDR3 protein is CASSFLNRGYTF. For the CDR3, the DNA is TGTGCCAGCAGTTTTCTGAATCGGGGCTACACCTTC.

The chain links TRBV7-2 to TRBJ2-1; 9 nucleotides line up with TRBD1. The V segment lost 6 bases and the J segment 8 bases; nucleotides outside the gene matches: 11. This CDR3 comprises 15 residues. Germline V gene data show CDR1 as SGHTA and CDR2 as FQGNSA. CDR3 DNA sequence: TGTGCCAGCAGTTCACGACAGGGGGGTATCGATGAGCAGTTCTTC. Translation: CASSSRQGGIDEQFF. Drawing the rest from reference TRBV7-2 and TRBJ2-1, the complete variable domain is GAGVSQSPSNKVTEKGKDVELRCDPISGHTALYWYRQSLGQGLEFLIYFQGNSAPDKSGLPSDRFSAERTGGSVSTLTIQRTQQEDSAVYLCASSSRQGGIDEQFFGPGTRLTVL.

This chain connects TRBV7-9 to TRBJ2-1, with D possibly matching TRBD2 (6 bases). V lost 5 bases, J lost 8 bases, and 19 bases lay in between. The germline V gene has CDR1 SEHNR and CDR2 FQNEAQ (reference sequence). This CDR3 has 15 amino acids. The CDR3 is CASSSGGRLGYEQFF. The CDR3 DNA follows: TGTGCCAGCAGCAGCGGAGGGAGGTTAGGGTATGAGCAGTTCTTC. The entire variable domain, with the rest obtained from reference TRBV7-9 and TRBJ2-1, is as follows: DTGVSQNPRHKITKRGQNVTFRCDPISEHNRLYWYRQTLGQGPEFLTYFQNEAQLEKSRLLSDRFSAERPKGSFSTLEIQRTEQGDSAMYLCASSSGGRLGYEQFFGPGTRLTVL.

The chain carries TRBV27 and TRBJ2-5; 7 bases fit TRBD1. The DNA end is a closer match to TRBJ2-7, so the J assignment may be wrong. The CDR3 totals 15 residues. CDR1 and CDR2 (germline): MNHEY, SMNVEV (reference sequence). The CDR3 is CASSPGRGISYEQYF. The CDR3 DNA follows: TGTGCCAGCAGCCCCGGCAGGGGGATCTCCTACGAGCAGTACTTC.

The V gene is TRBV5-1, the J gene TRBJ2-7; a weak D match, TRBD1 (5 bases). In germline, CDR1 is SGHRS, CDR2 YFSETQ. This CDR3 region has 14 residues. Trimming removed 0 bases from V and 2 bases from J, with 9 bases in between. CDR3 sequence: CASSLEAGPYEQYF. CDR3 coding DNA: TGCGCCAGCAGCTTGGAAGCAGGGCCCTACGAGCAGTACTTC.

As concerns this clone: The CDR3 ends on some other residue instead of the conserved phenylalanine or tryptophan, so this is likely a read error. The limits of the CDR3 on the DNA are not certain, so only TCRdb's listed CDR3 is given. This chain joins TRBV9 and TRBJ1-4; the D segment call TRBD1 is taken from the table without a DNA check. The germline gives CDR1 SGDLS, CDR2 YYNGEE. With termini counted, the CDR3 has 11 amino acids. The CDR3 is CASSVGPGQSL.

The rearrangement uses TRBV7-6 and TRBJ2-7; possibly TRBD2 for D (6 bases). The germline V gene encodes CDR1 SGHVS and CDR2 FNYEAQ. The V end lost 2 bases, the J end lost 3 bases, and 17 bases lay between the germline ends. The CDR3 sequence is 16 residues long. CDR3 nucleotide sequence: TGTGCCAGCAGCTTAACGGTTCACGGGGGAGGCTACGAGCAGTACTTC. Protein: CASSLTVHGGGYEQYF.

The chain recombines TRBV4-2 with TRBJ2-5; D is perhaps TRBD2 (6 bases). V lost 0 bases to trimming and J lost 0 bases, with 14 bases between them. Germline values: CDR1 LGHNA, CDR2 YNFKEQ. This CDR3 is built from 17 residues. The CDR3 DNA reads TGTGCCAGCAGCCAAGATCGACCCGGGGGAAACCAAGAGACCCAGTACTTC. Its translation: CASSQDRPGGNQETQYF.

This clone has more than one count but fewer than ten. This chain connects TRBV30 to TRBJ1-1; 7 bases agree with TRBD1. Germline loops: CDR1 GTSNPN, CDR2 SVGIG (reference sequence). The CDR3 covers 11 residues. The V segment lost 4 bases and the J segment 4 bases; nucleotides outside the gene matches: 0. CDR3 sequence reads: CAWNRGTEAFF. CDR3 coding DNA: TGTGCCTGGAACAGGGGCACTGAAGCTTTCTTT.

V is TRBV7-6 and J is TRBJ2-2; D possibly corresponds to TRBD1 (6 bases). Per the germline V gene, CDR1 is SGHVS and CDR2 is FNYEAQ. The CDR3 covers 12 residues. V was pared by 3 bases and J by 10 bases, with 9 bases between. CDR3: CASSFTGQELFF. The DNA for the CDR3 is TGTGCCAGCAGCTTTACGGGACAGGAGCTGTTTTTT. The whole variable domain, filled in from reference TRBV7-6 and TRBJ2-2, reads GAGVSQSPRYKVTKRGQDVALRCDPISGHVSLYWYRQALGQGPEFLTYFNYEAQQDKSGLPNDRFSAERPEGSISTLTIQRTEQRDSAMYRCASSFTGQELFFGEGSRLTVL.

The chain joins TRBV5-1 to TRBJ1-1; D ambiguous. In germline, CDR1 is SGHRS, CDR2 YFSETQ. This CDR3 comprises 14 residues. Trimming removed 4 bases from V and 1 base from J, with 11 bases in between. CDR3 DNA sequence: TGCGCCAGCAGCACCCGACACCAGAACACTGAAGCTTTCTTT. Translating it yields CASSTRHQNTEAFF.

The chain uses TRBV7-9 and TRBJ1-1, with 8 bases fitting TRBD1. Germline lookup yields CDR1 SEHNR and CDR2 FQNEAQ (reference sequence). The V and J ends lost 5 bases and 7 bases, in that order; junction bases with no gene match: 12. The CDR3 extends over 15 amino acids. The chain's CDR3 is CASSATGAGGFEAFF. The CDR3 DNA follows: TGTGCCAGCAGCGCGACAGGGGCCGGGGGGTTTGAAGCTTTCTTT.

This clone appeared a few times. The chain carries TRBV6-1 and TRBJ2-7, with D unclear. The germline V and J ends were trimmed by 6 bases and 3 bases, with 15 bases remaining between them. The CDR3 extends over 14 amino acids. CDR1 MNHNS and CDR2 SASEGT come from the germline V gene. The CDR3 protein is CASRSLGNIYEQYF. The DNA of the CDR3 is TGTGCCAGCAGGTCCCTGGGCAATATCTACGAGCAGTACTTC.

The rearrangement links TRBV7-9 to TRBJ2-7; 10 bases align to TRBD2. Germline CDR1 and CDR2: SEHNR and FQNEAQ (reference sequence). This CDR3 contains 16 residues. Trimming cost V 3 bases and J 2 bases; bases outside gene matches: 7. CDR3 sequence reads: CASSFRTSGYTYEQYF. For the CDR3, the DNA is TGTGCCAGCAGCTTCCGGACTAGCGGTTATACCTACGAGCAGTACTTC.

The chain carries TRBV4-3 and TRBJ2-1, with TRBD1 matching 9 bases. The ends lost 0 bases at V and 4 bases at J; junction bases unmatched: 4. Germline V gene data show CDR1 as LGHNA and CDR2 as YSLEER. This CDR3 spans 16 amino acids. CDR3 residues: CASSQDGTGMYNEQFF. The CDR3 DNA sequence: TGCGCCAGCAGCCAAGATGGGACAGGGATGTACAATGAGCAGTTCTTC.

CDR3 in DNA: TGTGCCAGCTCACCATTCGAGAACGCCTACGAGCAGTACTTC. This translates into CASSPFENAYEQYF. The chain couples TRBV18 to TRBJ2-7; D unclear. The CDR3 spans 14 residues. CDR1 and CDR2 (germline): KGHSH, LQKENI. The germline V and J ends were trimmed by 2 bases and 2 bases, with 10 bases remaining between them.